These 19 T cell receptor beta chains were sequenced from one sample in a study of memory CD4+ T cells and cytomegalovirus serostatus. The sort gate was single viable CD3+CD4+CD8-CD45RO+ cells for memory CD4+ T cells. The assay was immunoSEQ multiplex PCR, and TCRdb's table has in-frame clones only and misses some. The repertoire includes approximately 49,000 clones, more than 60% of them detected once, and 0.61% sits in the top ten. The material sequenced was memory CD4+ T cells from blood. These receptor sequences come from an adult in good health and CMV-seronegative.

J is TRBJ2-4 and V is TRBV9; 7 bases map to TRBD2. J gave up 3 bases and V 0 bases, and 9 bases lay outside the gene matches. This CDR3 comprises 17 residues. Germline CDR1 reads SGDLS; CDR2 reads YYNGEE. The CDR3 is CASSVDPVAGVKNIQYF. Written as DNA, the CDR3 is TGTGCCAGCAGCGTAGATCCAGTCGCGGGGGTCAAAAACATTCAGTACTTC.

The V call is TRBV7-2, the J call TRBJ2-1; 10 bases are shared with TRBD2. Germline CDR1 reads SGHTA; CDR2 reads FQGNSA. V shed 3 bases and J 4 bases; nucleotides not matched to a gene: 3. CDR3 length: 15 residues. For the CDR3, the DNA is TGTGCCAGCAGCTTCGCTAGCGGGGGTTACAATGAGCAGTTCTTC. It encodes CASSFASGGYNEQFF.

V usage is TRBV27 and J usage is TRBJ1-1; a possible D gene is TRBD1 (6 bases). The germline V gene has CDR1 MNHEY and CDR2 SMNVEV (reference sequence). The length of the CDR3 is 13 residues. V lost 3 bases, J lost 10 bases, and 15 bases lay in between. The CDR3 spells CASSLTLQGRAFF. The CDR3 coding sequence is TGTGCCAGCAGTTTGACTCTACAGGGTCGAGCTTTCTTT.

This chain joins TRBV5-1 and TRBJ1-5; tentatively, D is TRBD1 (6 bases). V lost 2 bases, J lost 3 bases, and 12 bases lay in between. Germline V lookup: CDR1 SGHRS, CDR2 YFSETQ. The CDR3 spans 15 residues. This CDR3 is CASSLSPGDNQPQHF. DNA of the CDR3: TGCGCCAGCAGCTTATCTCCAGGGGACAATCAGCCCCAGCATTTT.

The chain joins TRBV5-5 to TRBJ1-6; D not certain. Germline V lookup: CDR1 SGHKS, CDR2 YYEKEE (reference sequence). The ends were cut back, 6 bases at V and 8 bases at J, with 18 bases in the middle. There are 15 residues in the CDR3. CDR3 nucleotides: TGTGCCAGCACCATAAAAACCGGCGCAGATTCACCCCTCCACTTT. Translation: CASTIKTGADSPLHF.

The chain uses TRBV7-9 and TRBJ1-4, with a tentative D call TRBD1 (6 bases). CDR1 SEHNR and CDR2 FQNEAQ come from the germline V gene (reference sequence). The CDR3 totals 16 residues. Trimming took 5 bases from V and 0 from J, leaving 13 bases between them. The CDR3 DNA reads as TGTGCCAGCAGCCCCGTGGGGGCAGCAACTAATGAAAAACTGTTTTTT. Translated: CASSPVGAATNEKLFF.

J is TRBJ2-3 and V is TRBV6-1, with 7 bases aligning to TRBD1. The length of the CDR3 is 15 residues. V was clipped by 5 bases and J by 2 bases; unmatched bases: 7. Germline-derived CDR1 and CDR2 are MNHNS and SASEGT. The CDR3 loop is CASSIQGYHTDTQYF. In nucleotides, the CDR3 is TGTGCCAGCAGTATACAGGGGTACCACACAGATACGCAGTATTTT.

This clone was found a few times. This chain links TRBV2 with TRBJ1-1; TRBD1 is a possible D gene (6 bases). The CDR3 is 14 residues long. Germline CDR1 and CDR2: SNHLY and FYNNEI. V was shortened by 7 bases and J by 0 bases, with 12 bases between the two germline ends. CDR3 region: CASMPGQMNTEAFF. CDR3 DNA sequence: TGTGCCAGCATGCCCGGACAGATGAACACTGAAGCTTTCTTT.

The chain combines TRBV9 with TRBJ2-5, with 9 nucleotides matching TRBD2. Germline loops: CDR1 SGDLS, CDR2 YYNGEE. V trimming: 3 bases; J trimming: 5 bases; junction bases outside the gene matches: 11. The CDR3 sequence is 16 residues long. The chain's CDR3 is CASSALGGGGAETQYF. The CDR3 bases are TGTGCCAGCAGCGCGCTTGGCGGGGGGGGAGCTGAGACCCAGTACTTC.

V and J are TRBV11-1 and TRBJ2-1; TRBD2 might be the D (6 bases). CDR1 and CDR2 (germline): SGHAT, FQDESV (reference sequence). The V and J ends lost 5 bases and 6 bases respectively, with 14 bases between them. This CDR3 has 14 amino acids. The CDR3 is CASSEGLQSNEQFF. As DNA, the CDR3 is TGTGCCAGCAGCGAGGGACTCCAATCCAATGAGCAGTTCTTC.

This clone was seen only once. This chain links TRBV7-2 with TRBJ1-5; possibly TRBD1 for D (6 bases). V was shortened by 2 bases and J by 6 bases, with 14 bases between the two germline ends. The germline V gene has CDR1 SGHTA and CDR2 FQGNSA. This CDR3 region has 15 residues. Here the CDR3 DNA reads TGTGCCAGCAGCTTATCTCCGGGGGCGGGTCAGCCCCAGCATTTT. Its translation is CASSLSPGAGQPQHF. The entire variable domain, with the rest obtained from reference TRBV7-2 and TRBJ1-5, is as follows: GAGVSQSPSNKVTEKGKDVELRCDPISGHTALYWYRQSLGQGLEFLIYFQGNSAPDKSGLPSDRFSAERTGGSVSTLTIQRTQQEDSAVYLCASSLSPGAGQPQHFGDGTRLSIL.

This rearrangement joins TRBV18 to TRBJ1-4; D is uncertain. Germline V gene data show CDR1 as KGHSH and CDR2 as LQKENI. CDR3 length equals 14 residues. The V gene lost 3 bases and the J gene lost 0 bases, with 5 bases spanning the gap. The CDR3 protein is CASSPSATNEKLFF. CDR3 DNA: TGTGCCAGCTCACCCTCTGCAACTAATGAAAAACTGTTTTTT.

The V call is TRBV6-1, the J call TRBJ1-6, with D possibly matching TRBD1 (5 bases). The CDR3 length is 12 residues. The germline CDR1 and CDR2 sequences are MNHNS and SASEGT. Trimming removed 6 bases from V and 16 bases from J, with 16 bases in between. The CDR3 protein is CASRVTALLLHF. The DNA of the CDR3 is TGTGCCAGCAGGGTGACAGCACTACTTCTCCACTTT.

The chain carries TRBV2 and TRBJ1-2, with a weak D call TRBD1 (5 bases). V was shortened by 8 bases and J by 2 bases, with 6 bases between the two germline ends. This CDR3 has 11 residues. The germline V gene encodes CDR1 SNHLY and CDR2 FYNNEI. The CDR3 coding sequence is TGTGCCAGCGGGACCAACTATGGCTACACCTTC. Amino acid sequence: CASGTNYGYTF.

The genes are TRBV5-4 and TRBJ2-7; 7 nucleotides agree with TRBD1. Germline CDR1 reads SGHNT; CDR2 reads YYREEE (reference sequence). This CDR3 region has 15 residues. V shed 2 bases, J shed 3 bases, and the junction held 8 bases outside the gene matches. The CDR3 region has the DNA TGTGCCAGCAGCTTACGAGGGGGCCTCCACTACGAGCAGTACTTC. Its protein is CASSLRGGLHYEQYF.

V and J are TRBV4-1 and TRBJ2-1; 11 bases match TRBD2. V lost 0 bases and J lost 9; bases outside the gene matches: 16. CDR1 and CDR2 from the germline V gene are MGHRA and YSYEKL. This CDR3 contains 19 residues. The chain's CDR3 is CASSQDILFGIAGGPEQFF. In DNA form, the CDR3 reads TGCGCCAGCAGCCAAGATATTCTTTTCGGAATAGCGGGGGGGCCTGAGCAGTTCTTC.

As DNA, the CDR3 is TGTGCCAGCTCGATTCCCCCTACGGAGACCCAGTACTTC. Its translation: CASSIPPTETQYF. The chain couples TRBV7-9 to TRBJ2-5; no reliable D call. V was pared by 8 bases and J by 5 bases, with 15 bases between. This CDR3 region has 13 residues. Germline V gene data show CDR1 as SEHNR and CDR2 as FQNEAQ (reference sequence).

The chain carries TRBV5-4 and TRBJ1-6; D is undetermined. V dropped 0 bases and J dropped 6 bases, with 1 base sitting between them. Germline loops: CDR1 SGHNT, CDR2 YYREEE (reference sequence). This CDR3 is 12 amino acids long. The CDR3 loop is CASSLANSPLHF. CDR3 in DNA: TGTGCCAGCAGCTTGGCTAATTCACCCCTCCACTTT. Complete variable domain (other parts from reference TRBV5-4 and TRBJ1-6): ETGVTQSPTHLIKTRGQQVTLRCSSQSGHNTVSWYQQALGQGPQFIFQYYREEENGRGNFPPRFSGLQFPNYSSELNVNALELDDSALYLCASSLANSPLHFGNGTRLTVT.

The genes are TRBV5-1 and TRBJ2-6, with unresolved D. Looked up from germline, CDR1 is SGHRS and CDR2 is YFSETQ. This CDR3 has 12 amino acids. V was pared by 0 bases and J by 12 bases, with 7 bases between. CDR3 protein: CASSLETSVLTF. The DNA of the CDR3 is TGCGCCAGCAGCTTGGAGACCTCCGTCCTGACTTTC.